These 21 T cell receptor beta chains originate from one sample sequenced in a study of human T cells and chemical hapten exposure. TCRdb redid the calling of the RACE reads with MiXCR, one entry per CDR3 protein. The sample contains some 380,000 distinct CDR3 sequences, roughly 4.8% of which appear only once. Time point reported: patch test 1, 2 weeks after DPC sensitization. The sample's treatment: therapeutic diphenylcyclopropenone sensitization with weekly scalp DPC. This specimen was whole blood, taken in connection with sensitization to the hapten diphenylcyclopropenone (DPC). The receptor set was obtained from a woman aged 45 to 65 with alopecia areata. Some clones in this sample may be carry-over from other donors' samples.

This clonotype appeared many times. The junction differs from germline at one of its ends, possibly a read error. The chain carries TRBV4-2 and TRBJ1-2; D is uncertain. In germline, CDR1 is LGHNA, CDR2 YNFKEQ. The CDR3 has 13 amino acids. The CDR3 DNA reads TGTGCCAGCAGCCAAGATACTTCGGCCGTTGGGTTGTTC. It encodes CASSQDTSAVGLF.

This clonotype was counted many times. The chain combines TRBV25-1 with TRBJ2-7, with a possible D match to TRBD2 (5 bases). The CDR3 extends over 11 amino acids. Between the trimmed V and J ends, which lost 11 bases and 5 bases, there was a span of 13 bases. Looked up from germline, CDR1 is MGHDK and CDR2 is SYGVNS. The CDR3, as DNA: TGTGCCGTAGACCCGGGGAACGAGCAGTACTTC. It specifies CAVDPGNEQYF.

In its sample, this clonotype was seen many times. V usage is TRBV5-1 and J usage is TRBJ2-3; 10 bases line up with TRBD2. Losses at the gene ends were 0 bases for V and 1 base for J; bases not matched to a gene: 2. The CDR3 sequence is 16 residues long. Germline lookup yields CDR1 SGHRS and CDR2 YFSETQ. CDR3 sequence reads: CASSLAGTSGTDTQYF. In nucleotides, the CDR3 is TGCGCCAGCAGCTTGGCCGGGACTAGCGGCACAGATACGCAGTATTTT.

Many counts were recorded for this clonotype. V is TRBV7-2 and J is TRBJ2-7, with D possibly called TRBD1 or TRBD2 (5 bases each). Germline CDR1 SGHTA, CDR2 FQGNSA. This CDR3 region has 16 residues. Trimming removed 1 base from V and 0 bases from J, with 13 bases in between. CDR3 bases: TGTGCCAGCAGCTTAGTAGGGGACCTTAGCTCCTACGAGCAGTACTTC. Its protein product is CASSLVGDLSSYEQYF.

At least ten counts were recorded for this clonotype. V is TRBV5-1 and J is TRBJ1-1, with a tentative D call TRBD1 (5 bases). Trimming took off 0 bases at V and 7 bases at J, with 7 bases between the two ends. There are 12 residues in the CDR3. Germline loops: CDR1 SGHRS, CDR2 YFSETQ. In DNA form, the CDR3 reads TGCGCCAGCAGCTTGGCAGGGTATGAAGCTTTCTTT. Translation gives CASSLAGYEAFF. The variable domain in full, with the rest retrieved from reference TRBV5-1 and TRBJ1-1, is KAGVTQTPRYLIKTRGQQVTLSCSPISGHRSVSWYQQTPGQGLQFLFEYFSETQRNKGNFPGRFSGRQFSNSRSEMNVSTLELGDSALYLCASSLAGYEAFFGQGTRLTVV.

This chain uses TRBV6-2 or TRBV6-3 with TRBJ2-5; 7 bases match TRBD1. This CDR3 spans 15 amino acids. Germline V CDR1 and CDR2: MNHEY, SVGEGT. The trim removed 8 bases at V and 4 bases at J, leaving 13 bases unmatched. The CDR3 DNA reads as TGTGCCAGCCACATTGGACAGGACTCCCGAGAGACCCAGTACTTC. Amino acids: CASHIGQDSRETQYF.

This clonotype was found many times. CDR3 residues: CASSFVGRGESPLHF. The CDR3 DNA reads TGTGCCAGCAGTTTCGTTGGGCGCGGAGAATCACCCCTCCACTTT. V is TRBV28 and J is TRBJ1-6; D is ambiguous. V lost 3 bases and J lost 10, with 16 bases in between. CDR3 length equals 15 residues. CDR1 MDHEN and CDR2 SYDVKM come from the germline V gene. The full variable domain, its missing parts supplied by reference TRBV28 and TRBJ1-6, is DVKVTQSSRYLVKRTGEKVFLECVQDMDHENMFWYRQDPGLGLRLIYFSYDVKMKEKGDIPEGYSVSREKKERFSLILESASTNQTSMYLCASSFVGRGESPLHFGNGTRLTVT.

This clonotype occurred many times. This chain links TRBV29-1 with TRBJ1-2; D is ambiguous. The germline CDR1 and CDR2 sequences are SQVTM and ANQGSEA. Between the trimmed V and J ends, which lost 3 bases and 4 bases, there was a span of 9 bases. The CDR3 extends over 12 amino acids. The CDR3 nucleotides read TGCAGCGTTGAGTGGAGTGTCTATGGCTACACCTTC. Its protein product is CSVEWSVYGYTF.

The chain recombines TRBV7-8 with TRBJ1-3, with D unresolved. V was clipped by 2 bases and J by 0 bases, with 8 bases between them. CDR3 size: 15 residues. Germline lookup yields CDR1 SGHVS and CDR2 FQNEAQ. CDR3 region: CASSLSGNSGNTIYF. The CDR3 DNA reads TGTGCCAGCAGCTTATCCGGAAACTCTGGAAACACCATATATTTT.

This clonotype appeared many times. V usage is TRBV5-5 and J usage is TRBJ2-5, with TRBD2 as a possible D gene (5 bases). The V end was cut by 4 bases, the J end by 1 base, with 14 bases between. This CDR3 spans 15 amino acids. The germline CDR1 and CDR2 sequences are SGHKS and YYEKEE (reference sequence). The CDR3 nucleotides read TGTGCCAGCAGCCCGGACGGACTGGGCCAAGAGACCCAGTACTTC. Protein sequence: CASSPDGLGQETQYF.

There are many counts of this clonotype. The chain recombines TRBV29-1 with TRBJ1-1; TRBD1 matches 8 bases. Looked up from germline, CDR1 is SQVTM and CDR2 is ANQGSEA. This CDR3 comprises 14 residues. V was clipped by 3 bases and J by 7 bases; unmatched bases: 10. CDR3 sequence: CSVETDRDNGEAFF. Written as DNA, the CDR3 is TGCAGCGTTGAGACGGACAGGGACAACGGTGAAGCTTTCTTT.

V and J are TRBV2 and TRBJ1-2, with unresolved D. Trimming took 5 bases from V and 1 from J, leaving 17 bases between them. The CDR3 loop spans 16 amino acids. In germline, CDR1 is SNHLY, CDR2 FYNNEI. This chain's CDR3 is CASSLEKLSFNYGYTF. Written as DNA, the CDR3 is TGTGCCAGCAGTTTAGAGAAACTGAGCTTTAACTATGGCTACACCTTC.

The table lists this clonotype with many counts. The CDR3 region has the DNA TGTGCCAGCAGCTCCAGGGAGGGGACGGCCGAGCAGTACTTC. As protein: CASSSREGTAEQYF. This chain joins TRBV13 and TRBJ2-7; TRBD2 aligns across 7 bases. CDR1 PRHDT and CDR2 FYEKMQ come from the germline V gene (reference sequence). The V gene end was trimmed by 4 bases and the J gene end by 6 bases; junction bases not matched to a gene: 9. The CDR3 has 14 amino acids.

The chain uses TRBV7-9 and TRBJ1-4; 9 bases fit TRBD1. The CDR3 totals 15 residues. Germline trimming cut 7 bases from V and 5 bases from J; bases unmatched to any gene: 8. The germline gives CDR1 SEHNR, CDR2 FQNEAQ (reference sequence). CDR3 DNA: TGTGCCAGCATCCCAGGGACAGGGAGAAATGAAAAACTGTTTTTT. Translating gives CASIPGTGRNEKLFF.

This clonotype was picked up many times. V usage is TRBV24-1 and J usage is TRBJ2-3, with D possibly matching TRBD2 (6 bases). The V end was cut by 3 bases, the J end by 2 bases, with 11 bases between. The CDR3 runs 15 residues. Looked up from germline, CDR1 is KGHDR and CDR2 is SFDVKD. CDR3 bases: TGTGCCACCAGTGATGGGGGGAGATTCACAGATACGCAGTATTTT. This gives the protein CATSDGGRFTDTQYF.

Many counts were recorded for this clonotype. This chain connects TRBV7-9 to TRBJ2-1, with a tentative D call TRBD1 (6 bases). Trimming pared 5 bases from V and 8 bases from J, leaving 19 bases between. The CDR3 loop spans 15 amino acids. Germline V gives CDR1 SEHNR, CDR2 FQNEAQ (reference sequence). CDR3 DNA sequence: TGTGCCAGCAGCCCAGGGTGGACAGAAATCTATGAGCAGTTCTTC. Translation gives CASSPGWTEIYEQFF.

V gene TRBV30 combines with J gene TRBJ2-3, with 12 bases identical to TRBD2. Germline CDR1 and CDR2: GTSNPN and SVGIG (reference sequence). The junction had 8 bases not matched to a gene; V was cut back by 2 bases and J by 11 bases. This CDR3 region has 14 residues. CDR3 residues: CAWSPGGLAGQQYF. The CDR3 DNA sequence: TGTGCCTGGAGTCCGGGGGGACTAGCGGGCCAGCAGTATTTT.

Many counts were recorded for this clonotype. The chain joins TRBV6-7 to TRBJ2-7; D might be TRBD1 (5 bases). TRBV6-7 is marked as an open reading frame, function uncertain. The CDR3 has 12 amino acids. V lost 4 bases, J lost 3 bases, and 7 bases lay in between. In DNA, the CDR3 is TGTGCCAGCAGTTTACAGGACTACGAGCAGTACTTC. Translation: CASSLQDYEQYF.

CDR3: CASSLGGRYEQYF. Written as DNA, the CDR3 is TGTGCCAGCAGCCTCGGAGGTAGATACGAGCAGTACTTC. V and J are TRBV12-3 or TRBV12-4 and TRBJ2-7; D might be TRBD2 (5 bases). This CDR3 comprises 13 residues. V lost 6 bases and J lost 4, with 13 bases in between.

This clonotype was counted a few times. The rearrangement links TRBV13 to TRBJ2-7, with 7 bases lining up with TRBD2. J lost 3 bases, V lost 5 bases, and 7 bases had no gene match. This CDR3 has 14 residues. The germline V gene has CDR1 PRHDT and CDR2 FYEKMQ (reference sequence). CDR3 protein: CASSHGGEDYEQYF. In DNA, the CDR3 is TGTGCCAGCAGCCATGGGGGGGAGGACTACGAGCAGTACTTC.

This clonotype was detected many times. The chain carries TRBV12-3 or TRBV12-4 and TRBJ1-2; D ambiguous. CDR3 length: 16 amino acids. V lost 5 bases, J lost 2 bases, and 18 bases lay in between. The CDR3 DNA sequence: TGTGCCAGCAGTCCGGATCTTGTCCTTGTGAACTATGGCTACACCTTC. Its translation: CASSPDLVLVNYGYTF.